Described below is a single T cell receptor beta chain sequence and its context. Its antigen is not identified. This CDR3 has 14 amino acids. V lost 6 bases and J 5 bases, leaving 16 bases between the germline ends. Germline V lookup: CDR1 MNHNS, CDR2 SASEGT. PCR employed 60 Vbeta and 13 Jbeta primers. Libraries were prepared by immunoSEQ multiplex PCR; TCRdb keeps only in-frame clonotypes and omits some of them. The sample includes 100,000 to 150,000 clones, 70% to 75% seen only once; the top ten take roughly 7.2%. This sample is part of a study of cytomegalovirus exposure and HLA in healthy donors. Study-level background: Within the Caucasian-associated ancestry cluster were 81% of the approximately 370 genotyped donors.

General study findings and limits: Fewer N-insertions (relative to the roughly 700-donor mean) were reportedly seen in an Asian-associated ancestry cluster in a later analysis. The investigators catalogued 164 TCR beta chains as cytomegalovirus-associated.

The chain joins TRBV6-1 to TRBJ2-5; tentative D call: TRBD2 (6 bases). The material sequenced was PBMCs. This TCR was sampled from a male donor in good health and CMV-seronegative. The CDR3 reads CASRAFQGRETQYF. The CDR3 nucleotides are TGTGCCAGCAGGGCCTTCCAAGGGAGGGAGACCCAGTACTTC.